This TCR beta chain stems from a study of blood T cell repertoires in COVID-19. Study details: Italy, Spain and the United States were the sources of the convalescent and acute COVID-19 samples. Nucleic acid was either cDNA or gDNA, and it came from T cells, B-cell-depleted T cells, or PBMCs.

In the source study's methods: Reference gene primer amplification yielded estimated nucleated cell counts. The protocol was immunoSEQ multiplex PCR, while the TCRdb copy is restricted to in-frame clones and leaves out a portion. The V and J calls and clone size are taken from that table; D and trimming were inferred from the DNA. The sample yields roughly 250,000 clones, about 85% seen once. The CDR3 spans 15 residues. Germline assignment: CDR1 MNHNS and CDR2 SASEGT. V lost 2 bases and J lost 3, with 14 bases in between. The chain links TRBV6-1 to TRBJ2-7; maybe TRBD1 (5 bases). Sample: peripheral blood. This TCR came from a man between 60 and 70 years old who had recovered from COVID-19. CDR3: CASSESNWGGYEQYF. CDR3 coding DNA: TGTGCCAGCAGTGAATCCAACTGGGGCGGCTACGAGCAGTACTTC.